The clone carrying this T cell receptor beta chain was detected a few times. Antigen unknown. This record belongs to a study of CD8+ T cells in alopecia areata. Whole-study results and caveats: TCRs were shared less clearly across patients than in mice, possibly for HLA-related reasons. One nonresponder leaves baseline CD8+ expansion's link to response uncertain.

Stated treatment: oral pan-JAK inhibitor, 5-10 mg twice daily. Researchers gathered lesional scalp punch biopsies and peripheral blood from patients with alopecia areata. After isolation, RNA underwent reverse transcription to generate cDNA as the sequencing template. The method was immunoSEQ multiplex PCR; TCRdb's version includes in-frame clones alone and lacks a portion of them. The sample contains fewer than 200,000 clones, about three fifths of which appear only once. The source was CD4+ T cells sorted from blood, collected at approximately week 60, from a patient treated with tofacitinib. The sequence was collected from a human donor with alopecia areata.

The CDR3 nucleotides read TGCAGCGTTGGGGCACCTAACTATGGCTACACCTTC. This gives the protein CSVGAPNYGYTF. J is TRBJ1-2 and V is TRBV29-1; D gene ambiguous. Germline CDR1 reads SQVTM; CDR2 reads ANQGSEA. CDR3 size: 12 residues. Trimming shortened V by 4 bases and J by 0 bases, and 6 bases separated the two germline ends.